This TCR beta chain was sequenced during a study of cytomegalovirus exposure and HLA in healthy donors. Only a few counts were recorded for this clone. The antigen is unknown. PCR used 60 Vbeta primers and 13 Jbeta primers. Clones were read by immunoSEQ multiplex PCR, and TCRdb kept only the in-frame ones, dropping some. The sample comprises roughly 130,000 clones, 70% to 90% of which are singletons, and 5.5% to 7.5% rests with the top ten. Study observations and caveats: From TCR beta sequences, most subjects' HLA-A and HLA-B alleles were reportedly predicted accurately. V- and J-gene trimming in TCR beta was tied to a missense DCLRE1C variant by an analysis performed later.

Germline loops: CDR1 SGDLS, CDR2 YYNGEE. This CDR3 has 16 amino acids. V lost 2 bases to trimming and J lost 4 bases; unmatched junction nucleotides: 8. The source is a middle-aged woman in good health and CMV-seropositive. Sequencing was performed on PBMCs. The chain recombines TRBV9 with TRBJ2-2; 7 nucleotides align to TRBD2. Here the CDR3 reads CASSVAGGWRTGELFF. As DNA, the CDR3 is TGTGCCAGCAGCGTGGCCGGGGGGTGGCGCACCGGGGAGCTGTTTTTT.